Following are 20 T cell receptor beta chains from one sample sequenced in a study of early T cells in non-severe SARS-CoV-2 infection. TCRdb redid the calling of the 5' RACE reads with MiXCR, one entry per CDR3 protein. The sample holds roughly 68,000 distinct CDR3 sequences, just under 5% seen once. The sample consisted of whole blood. The receptors originated from an adult who was a healthcare worker with PCR-confirmed SARS-CoV-2 infection or an uninfected control (not recorded which).

This clonotype showed up just a few times. The chain uses TRBV24-1 and TRBJ1-1; D unclear. The CDR3 length is 13 residues. CDR1 KGHDR and CDR2 SFDVKD come from the germline V gene. V lost 7 bases and J lost 3, with 11 bases in between. The chain's CDR3 is CATRAPRDTEAFF. CDR3 sequence (DNA): TGTGCCACCAGGGCCCCGCGGGACACTGAAGCTTTCTTT.

This clonotype was seen many times. The chain joins TRBV6-1 to TRBJ2-3; 8 bases are shared with TRBD1. The V gene end was trimmed by 8 bases and the J gene end by 4 bases; junction bases not matched to a gene: 5. CDR1 is MNHNS and CDR2 is SASEGT in the germline V gene. The CDR3 is made up of 13 amino acids. The DNA of the CDR3 is TGTGCCAGCGCCGACAGGGGCCCAGATACGCAGTATTTT. It translates to CASADRGPDTQYF.

There are a few counts of this clonotype. The CDR3 loop reads CASSRLAGGIYEQYF. The DNA for the CDR3 is TGTGCCAGCAGCCGCCTAGCGGGAGGTATATACGAGCAGTACTTC. The gene calls are TRBV7-9 and TRBJ2-7, with TRBD2 matching over 11 bases. Germline CDR1 SEHNR, CDR2 FQNEAQ (reference sequence). The CDR3 extends over 15 amino acids. Unmatched junction bases numbered 7, after V lost 5 bases and J lost 4 bases. Variable domain in full (rest from reference TRBV7-9 and TRBJ2-7): DTGVSQNPRHKITKRGQNVTFRCDPISEHNRLYWYRQTLGQGPEFLTYFQNEAQLEKSRLLSDRFSAERPKGSFSTLEIQRTEQGDSAMYLCASSRLAGGIYEQYFGPGTRLTVT.

Ten or more counts support this clonotype. The chain uses TRBV29-1 and TRBJ2-7; D gene unclear. The CDR3 runs 12 residues. V shed 4 bases and J shed 2 bases, with 9 bases lying between them. Germline CDR1 is SQVTM and CDR2 is ANQGSEA. CDR3 sequence reads: CSVVVGTYEQYF. The CDR3 coding sequence is TGCAGCGTTGTCGTAGGCACCTACGAGCAGTACTTC.

This clonotype was observed at least ten times. This sequence joins TRBV28 and TRBJ1-4; no clear D gene. Deletions cut 5 bases from V and 5 bases from J, with 9 bases between. The CDR3 runs 13 residues. From germline, CDR1 is MDHEN and CDR2 SYDVKM. The CDR3 loop is CASSGRENEKLFF. The CDR3 DNA reads as TGTGCCAGCAGTGGCCGAGAAAATGAAAAACTGTTTTTT.

This clonotype was seen more than once but under ten times. This chain connects TRBV5-5 to TRBJ2-7; 13 bases map to TRBD2. This CDR3 spans 16 amino acids. Trimming removed 4 bases from V and 0 bases from J; junction bases left unmatched: 4. The germline CDR1 and CDR2 sequences are SGHKS and YYEKEE (reference sequence). DNA for the CDR3: TGTGCCAGCAGCCGGGGACTAGCGGGGTACTCCTACGAGCAGTACTTC. It encodes CASSRGLAGYSYEQYF. The complete variable domain, with remaining parts taken from reference TRBV5-5 and TRBJ2-7, reads DAGVTQSPTHLIKTRGQQVTLRCSPISGHKSVSWYQQVLGQGPQFIFQYYEKEERGRGNFPDRFSARQFPNYSSELNVNALLLGDSALYLCASSRGLAGYSYEQYFGPGTRLTVT.

The gene calls are TRBV11-2 and TRBJ2-7, with 10 bases that match TRBD1. Per the germline V gene, CDR1 is SGHAT and CDR2 is FQNNGV. The trim removed 6 bases at V and 4 bases at J, leaving 9 bases unmatched. The CDR3 spans 15 residues. The CDR3 DNA reads as TGTGCCAGCAGATTTATGGCGGGACAGGGGTACGAGCAGTACTTC. Translation: CASRFMAGQGYEQYF.

This clonotype was picked up many times. The CDR3 sequence is CASSPRTGGAETQYF. In DNA form, the CDR3 reads TGCGCCAGCAGTCCACGGACGGGGGGCGCAGAGACCCAGTACTTC. The chain carries TRBV5-1 and TRBJ2-5, with D tentatively TRBD2 (7 bases). CDR3 length equals 15 residues. CDR1 SGHRS and CDR2 YFSETQ come from the germline V gene. Deletions cut 5 bases from V and 4 bases from J, with 18 bases between.

This clonotype was counted at least ten times. This chain links TRBV20-1 with TRBJ1-1; D gene uncertain. V was shortened by 0 bases and J by 0 bases, with 8 bases between the two germline ends. The CDR3 covers 14 residues. Looked up from germline, CDR1 is DFQATT and CDR2 is SNEGSKA (reference sequence). This CDR3 reads CSAREGPMNTEAFF. CDR3 nucleotide sequence: TGCAGTGCTAGAGAAGGGCCCATGAACACTGAAGCTTTCTTT.

The chain links TRBV29-1 to TRBJ2-1; 16 nucleotides line up with TRBD2. The CDR3 contains 16 residues. CDR1 and CDR2 from the germline V gene are SQVTM and ANQGSEA. V shed 1 base, J shed 7 bases, and the junction held 4 bases outside the gene matches. The CDR3: CSVEGGTSGRVNEQFF. CDR3 nucleotides: TGCAGCGTTGAAGGGGGGACTAGCGGGAGGGTGAATGAGCAGTTCTTC.

This clonotype was found a few times. The chain employs TRBV12-3 or TRBV12-4 and TRBJ2-5; 11 bases match TRBD2. The J segment lost 1 base and the V segment lost 4 bases, leaving 8 bases of the junction unmatched. This CDR3 has 17 residues. The CDR3 reads CASSSVRSGRAQETQYF. In nucleotides, the CDR3 is TGTGCCAGCAGTTCTGTCCGTAGCGGGAGGGCCCAAGAGACCCAGTACTTC.

V usage is TRBV5-1 and J usage is TRBJ2-7; TRBD1 is a possible D gene (5 bases). This CDR3 has 14 amino acids. Germline V gene data show CDR1 as SGHRS and CDR2 as YFSETQ. The V and J ends lost 2 bases and 6 bases respectively, with 15 bases between them. CDR3 coding DNA: TGCGCCAGCAGCTTCAGCCAGGGCAGCTGCGAGCAGTACTTC. Its protein is CASSFSQGSCEQYF.

The chain links TRBV5-5 to TRBJ1-3; D unresolved. This CDR3 region has 15 residues. The germline V and J ends were trimmed by 2 bases and 4 bases, with 13 bases remaining between them. Germline CDR1 SGHKS, CDR2 YYEKEE (reference sequence). The DNA for the CDR3 is TGTGCCAGCAGCTTATTCGACTCCCCGGGAAACACCATATATTTT. Translating it yields CASSLFDSPGNTIYF. Together with reference TRBV5-5 and TRBJ1-3, the CDR3 gives the full variable domain: DAGVTQSPTHLIKTRGQQVTLRCSPISGHKSVSWYQQVLGQGPQFIFQYYEKEERGRGNFPDRFSARQFPNYSSELNVNALLLGDSALYLCASSLFDSPGNTIYFGEGSWLTVV.

This clonotype was recorded a few times. The chain carries TRBV7-9 and TRBJ2-5; TRBD2 is a possible D gene (5 bases). CDR1 is SEHNR and CDR2 is FQNEAQ in the germline V gene (reference sequence). The CDR3 sequence is 14 residues long. The V end lost 3 bases, the J end lost 5 bases, and 13 bases lay between the germline ends. CDR3 in amino acids: CASSLLLGGETQYF. The CDR3 DNA reads TGTGCCAGCAGCTTGCTCTTAGGAGGCGAGACCCAGTACTTC.

This clonotype was seen a handful of times. Its ends do not fully match the called genes, so a read error is possible. The CDR3 nucleotides read TGTGCCAACAGCCCCGGGGCTAGCGGGGGGGTTACGCAGTATTTT. This translates into CANSPGASGGVTQYF. The rearrangement joins TRBV11-2 to TRBJ2-3, with TRBD2 matching 12 bases. The germline gives CDR1 SGHAT, CDR2 FQNNGV. This CDR3 spans 15 amino acids.

The chain uses TRBV3-1 and TRBJ1-2; 8 bases line up with TRBD1. Germline CDR1 LGHDT, CDR2 YNNKEL (reference sequence). V was clipped by 2 bases and J by 6 bases; unmatched bases: 5. CDR3 length equals 14 residues. CDR3 nucleotides: TGTGCCAGCAGCCAACCCCAGGGGGCGGATGGCTACACCTTC. Its translation is CASSQPQGADGYTF. Full variable domain (remainder filled in from reference TRBV3-1 and TRBJ1-2): DTAVSQTPKYLVTQMGNDKSIKCEQNLGHDTMYWYKQDSKKFLKIMFSYNNKELIINETVPNRFSPKSPDKAHLNLHINSLELGDSAVYFCASSQPQGADGYTFGSGTRLTVV.

The sample holds a few counts of this clonotype. This chain joins TRBV7-9 and TRBJ2-3, with TRBD1 matching over 8 bases. V lost 5 bases, J lost 6 bases, and 7 bases stayed unmatched. CDR3 length: 14 amino acids. Germline-derived CDR1 and CDR2 are SEHNR and FQNEAQ (reference sequence). The CDR3 reads CASSLQGARDTQYF. CDR3 nucleotide sequence: TGTGCCAGCAGCCTCCAGGGGGCGAGGGATACGCAGTATTTT.

The table lists this clonotype with a few counts. V and J are TRBV4-1 and TRBJ1-2; the D is unclear. CDR1 is MGHRA and CDR2 is YSYEKL in the germline V gene. CDR3 length: 14 residues. The ends were cut back, 1 base at V and 5 bases at J, with 11 bases in the middle. CDR3 region: CASSQGDGRYGYTF. The CDR3 region has the DNA TGCGCCAGCAGCCAAGGTGACGGACGTTATGGCTACACCTTC.

In its sample, this clonotype was seen many times. This chain links TRBV29-1 with TRBJ2-7; 10 nucleotides match TRBD2. Trimming took 5 bases from V and 3 from J; bases not matched to a gene: 10. CDR3 size: 15 residues. Germline CDR1 is SQVTM and CDR2 is ANQGSEA. The CDR3 loop is CSVLSGTSAYYEQYF. The CDR3 coding sequence is TGCAGCGTTTTGTCCGGGACTAGCGCCTACTACGAGCAGTACTTC.

In its sample, this clonotype was seen many times. The chain links TRBV20-1 to TRBJ2-3, with 14 nucleotides matching TRBD2. The trim removed 5 bases at V and 7 bases at J, leaving 8 bases unmatched. This CDR3 is 15 amino acids long. The germline CDR1 and CDR2 sequences are DFQATT and SNEGSKA (reference sequence). The CDR3 DNA is TGCAGTGCTGCTCGACTAGCGGGAGGGCCGAATACGCAGTATTTT. Protein sequence: CSAARLAGGPNTQYF.